The 21 T cell receptor beta chains below all came from one sample that was sequenced in a study of blood T cells in healthy people across ages. A sample-barcoded 5' primer and a J-beta primer mix were used in a second PCR of about 7 to 12 cycles. A single record per CDR3 protein comes from TCRdb applying MiXCR to the 5' RACE reads. The data show 1 million to 1.2 million distinct CDR3 sequences, approximately 38% seen once. Sequences were obtained from blood. Receptors originate from a man aged 18 to 29 in good health.

The V call is TRBV4-3, the J call TRBJ2-5; D remains ambiguous. Germline CDR1 LGHNA, CDR2 YSLEER. V lost 1 base and J 11 bases, leaving 23 bases between the germline ends. There are 16 residues in the CDR3. The CDR3 region has the DNA TGCGCCAGCAGCCAAGGTTTAGGAACCGGAGCCAATGAGCAGTACTTC. Protein product: CASSQGLGTGANEQYF.

This clonotype showed up just a few times. The chain carries TRBV3-1 and TRBJ1-1; TRBD1 aligns across 10 bases. Germline CDR1 reads LGHDT; CDR2 reads YNNKEL (reference sequence). The CDR3 length is 15 residues. Germline trimming cut 4 bases from V and 4 bases from J; bases unmatched to any gene: 6. Written as DNA, the CDR3 is TGTGCCAGCAGCCCATCCGGGACAGGGGCCACTGAAGCTTTCTTT. Translated: CASSPSGTGATEAFF.

This clonotype was picked up a small number of times. In nucleotides, the CDR3 is TGTGCCAGCAGTTTTCTGGGCGGGGGAGGCAATGAGCAGTACTTC. As protein: CASSFLGGGGNEQYF. The rearrangement uses TRBV27 and TRBJ2-5; 7 bases are a match to TRBD2. The CDR3 runs 15 residues. Germline V gives CDR1 MNHEY, CDR2 SMNVEV (reference sequence). Trimming at V came to 3 bases and at J to 11 bases, leaving 15 bases not matched to a gene.

The chain uses TRBV5-1 and TRBJ2-3; TRBD1 matches 9 bases. The CDR3 covers 16 residues. Germline trimming cut 4 bases from V and 2 bases from J; bases unmatched to any gene: 8. From germline, CDR1 is SGHRS and CDR2 YFSETQ. The CDR3, as DNA: TGCGCCAGCAGCCCGGGGACAGGGTCCTCCACAGATACGCAGTATTTT. Translation: CASSPGTGSSTDTQYF.

V and J are TRBV9 and TRBJ1-2; D not certain. CDR3 size: 16 residues. CDR1 SGDLS and CDR2 YYNGEE come from the germline V gene. V was pared by 3 bases and J by 0 bases, with 15 bases between. CDR3 amino acids: CASSGPTTGANYGYTF. DNA of the CDR3: TGTGCCAGCAGCGGCCCAACGACGGGAGCTAACTATGGCTACACCTTC.

This clonotype turned up a few times. The V and J genes are TRBV7-9 and TRBJ1-5; 8 bases are a match to TRBD1. The CDR3 runs to 15 residues. The trim removed 5 bases at V and 3 bases at J, leaving 6 bases unmatched. In germline, CDR1 is SEHNR, CDR2 FQNEAQ (reference sequence). The CDR3 protein is CASSPPTGANQPQHF. Here the CDR3 DNA reads TGTGCCAGCAGCCCCCCGACAGGGGCCAATCAGCCCCAGCATTTT. Full variable domain (missing parts from reference TRBV7-9 and TRBJ1-5): DTGVSQNPRHKITKRGQNVTFRCDPISEHNRLYWYRQTLGQGPEFLTYFQNEAQLEKSRLLSDRFSAERPKGSFSTLEIQRTEQGDSAMYLCASSPPTGANQPQHFGDGTRLSIL.

This clonotype appeared many times. The chain has TRBV27 and TRBJ2-5, with TRBD2 as a possible D gene (6 bases). V lost 3 bases, J lost 2 bases, and 7 bases lay in between. Per germline, CDR1 MNHEY and CDR2 SMNVEV (reference sequence). The CDR3 length is 13 residues. For the CDR3, the DNA is TGTGCCAGCAGTTTTGGGGGGCAAGAGACCCAGTACTTC. Translation gives CASSFGGQETQYF.

This clonotype was picked up a small number of times. The chain joins TRBV28 to TRBJ2-5; D is possibly TRBD1 (6 bases). CDR1 and CDR2 (germline): MDHEN, SYDVKM. Trimming left V 4 bases short and J 5 bases short, with 17 bases between. This CDR3 region has 15 residues. CDR3 loop: CASSSQGPRIETQYF. CDR3 DNA sequence: TGTGCCAGCAGTTCTCAGGGGCCCCGAATTGAGACCCAGTACTTC.

The chain combines TRBV5-8 with TRBJ2-2; D is uncertain. Trimming stripped 0 bases from V and 7 bases from J, with 13 bases between. From germline, CDR1 is SGHTS and CDR2 YDEGEE. CDR3 length: 15 residues. CDR3 amino acids: CASSLAGPSGGELFF. In DNA form, the CDR3 reads TGTGCCAGCAGCTTGGCTGGGCCCTCCGGCGGGGAGCTGTTTTTT. Using reference TRBV5-8 and TRBJ2-2 for the parts outside the CDR3, the full variable domain is EAGVTQSPTHLIKTRGQQATLRCSPISGHTSVYWYQQALGLGLQFLLWYDEGEERNRGNFPPRFSGRQFPNYSSELNVNALELEDSALYLCASSLAGPSGGELFFGEGSRLTVL.

This clonotype was seen more than once but under ten times. The chain carries TRBV12-3 or TRBV12-4 and TRBJ1-1; D gene uncertain. V lost 0 bases and J 11 bases, leaving 10 bases between the germline ends. The CDR3 runs to 12 residues. The CDR3 reads CASSLARAFAFF. CDR3 DNA sequence: TGTGCCAGCAGTTTAGCCCGGGCCTTCGCTTTCTTT.

The table lists this clonotype with a few counts. The chain uses TRBV11-2 and TRBJ2-3; D may be TRBD2 (6 bases). CDR1 SGHAT and CDR2 FQNNGV come from the germline V gene. The V end was cut by 0 bases, the J end by 0 bases, with 10 bases between. This CDR3 has 16 residues. The CDR3, as DNA: TGTGCCAGCAGCTTAGACCTAGCGCTGAGCACAGATACGCAGTATTTT. Protein sequence: CASSLDLALSTDTQYF.

This clonotype was picked up many times. The CDR3 coding sequence is TGTGCCAGCAGCTCGGACTGGAACTCCTACGAGCAGTACTTC. As protein: CASSSDWNSYEQYF. The chain couples TRBV7-2 to TRBJ2-7; D might be TRBD2 (5 bases). This CDR3 spans 14 amino acids. Per germline, CDR1 SGHTA and CDR2 FQGNSA. Trimming removed 4 bases at V and 0 bases at J, with 10 bases between.

This chain uses TRBV20-1 with TRBJ2-5; a weak D match, TRBD1 (6 bases). In germline, CDR1 is DFQATT, CDR2 SNEGSKA (reference sequence). This CDR3 spans 14 amino acids. The V end was cut by 2 bases, the J end by 5 bases, with 15 bases between. Written as DNA, the CDR3 is TGCAGTGCTAGACCTTCGACAGGTGTCGAGACCCAGTACTTC. Protein product: CSARPSTGVETQYF.

This clonotype was observed once. J is TRBJ2-7 and V is TRBV20-1, with D tentatively TRBD1 or TRBD2 (6 bases each). The CDR3 totals 13 residues. With 4 bases removed from V and 7 bases from J, the gap between germline ends came to 17 bases. Per germline, CDR1 DFQATT and CDR2 SNEGSKA (reference sequence). CDR3 amino acids: CSAMGGVYNEQYF. CDR3 sequence (DNA): TGCAGTGCTATGGGGGGCGTCTACAATGAGCAGTACTTC.

In the case of this clonotype: Relative to the germline gene, one junction end is altered; a read error may explain this. The J gene is TRBJ1-3, the V gene TRBV3-1; D is uncertain. The CDR3 contains 16 residues. Per the germline V gene, CDR1 is LGHDT and CDR2 is YNNKEL (reference sequence). The chain's CDR3 is CASSHSPEGPGKTIYF. In DNA, the CDR3 is TGTGCCAGCAGCCATTCGCCCGAAGGGCCTGGAAAAACCATATATTTT.

This clonotype has just a few counts. The chain employs TRBV6-5 and TRBJ2-5, with 7 bases aligning to TRBD2. The trim removed 5 bases at V and 11 bases at J, leaving 14 bases unmatched. This CDR3 region has 14 residues. In germline, CDR1 is MNHEY, CDR2 SVGAGI. The CDR3, as DNA: TGTGCCAGCAGTGGAGCGGGGAGGGGCAATGAGCAGTACTTC. It specifies CASSGAGRGNEQYF.

This clonotype came up many times. V usage is TRBV29-1 and J usage is TRBJ2-1; D remains ambiguous. This CDR3 is 15 amino acids long. V gave up 4 bases and J gave up 0 bases, with 13 bases separating them. Germline V lookup: CDR1 SQVTM, CDR2 ANQGSEA. CDR3 nucleotide sequence: TGCAGCGTTGCCCGAAGAGGTGGCTCCTACAATGAGCAGTTCTTC. It specifies CSVARRGGSYNEQFF.

This clonotype has just a few counts. The DNA of the CDR3 is TGCGCCAGCAGCCAATTTGGACAGGGTCGCGAAAAACTGTTTTTT. Translation: CASSQFGQGREKLFF. The chain links TRBV4-1 to TRBJ1-4; 8 bases fit TRBD1. This CDR3 has 15 residues. Unmatched junction bases numbered 7, after V lost 2 bases and J lost 8 bases. Germline values: CDR1 MGHRA, CDR2 YSYEKL.

Regarding this clonotype: The germline gene is not matched at one end of the junction; a read error may be the cause. This chain connects TRBV29-1 to TRBJ1-2; 7 bases are a match to TRBD1. This CDR3 has 15 residues. Germline CDR1 SQVTM, CDR2 ANQGSEA. In nucleotides, the CDR3 is TGCAGCGCAAAGACAGGGTTGGAGTCTAACTATGACTACACCTTC. Amino acids: CSAKTGLESNYDYTF.

The chain employs TRBV5-1 and TRBJ2-1; perhaps TRBD2 as D (6 bases). The CDR3 covers 15 residues. Germline values: CDR1 SGHRS, CDR2 YFSETQ. The V end was cut by 3 bases, the J end by 10 bases, with 20 bases between. The DNA for the CDR3 is TGCGCCAGCAGCTCGTCGGGACTTCCAATCCGCGAGCAGTTCTTC. This codes for CASSSSGLPIREQFF. Filled out from reference TRBV5-1 and TRBJ2-1, the complete variable domain reads KAGVTQTPRYLIKTRGQQVTLSCSPISGHRSVSWYQQTPGQGLQFLFEYFSETQRNKGNFPGRFSGRQFSNSRSEMNVSTLELGDSALYLCASSSSGLPIREQFFGPGTRLTVL.

This clonotype was counted between two and nine times. The J gene is TRBJ1-6, the V gene TRBV7-2; weak D call: TRBD1 (6 bases). V lost 4 bases and J lost 9, with 13 bases in between. The CDR3 has 14 residues. Germline CDR1 reads SGHTA; CDR2 reads FQGNSA. The CDR3 here is CASSYPGQSSPLHF. The DNA for the CDR3 is TGTGCCAGCAGCTACCCGGGACAAAGTTCACCCCTCCACTTT.